This T cell receptor (beta chain) was profiled in a study of post-analysis software for immune sequencing data. Study overall: Progressive-relapsing, secondary progressive and relapsing-remitting multiple sclerosis were among the disease courses included. Whole-study results and caveats: Compared against controls, patients with multiple sclerosis displayed significantly lower normalized Chao1 diversity. There were five or six TRBV segments more frequent in patients than controls, and TRBV5-6, TRBV5-1 and TRBV20-1 were among them.

Germline lookup yields CDR1 LNHNV and CDR2 YYDKDF (reference sequence). This CDR3 is 17 amino acids long. Deletions cut 0 bases from V and 2 bases from J, with 15 bases between. TCR beta cDNA libraries had unique molecular identifiers. MiXCR was run by TCRdb on the PCR reads, yielding one entry per CDR3 protein. This sample has roughly 570,000 distinct CDR3 sequences, with 30% to 40% found just once. A note on this clonotype: Its antigen is not known.

This rearrangement joins TRBV15 to TRBJ2-3; tentative D call: TRBD2 (5 bases). The TCR comes from a girl aged 2-17 years with multiple sclerosis. The sample taken for sequencing was blood. The CDR3 here is CATSREGVMRVTDTQYF. Here the CDR3 DNA reads TGTGCCACCAGCAGAGAGGGTGTAATGCGGGTCACAGATACGCAGTATTTT.